These T cell receptor beta chains were read from a single sample in a study of T-cell memory formation after mild COVID-19. One entry per CDR3 protein, called by TCRdb with MiXCR from the 5' RACE reads. Of tens of thousands of distinct CDR3 sequences listed, 9.3% are singletons. Sequences were obtained from PBMCs or a T cell subset sorted from them (not recorded which). The origin of the receptors is an adult woman who had mild COVID-19 (a few samples of this study predate the infection). Cell type and time point are not known. Each CDR3 is given with its conserved first and last residue. The order of the fields is J gene, V gene, clone size, D gene, CDR3 protein, CDR3 DNA. A D gene is named only where the DNA matches it firmly. The listing skips clone size in some rows; elsewhere it reads once, few, many or a size class.

TRBJ2-5 TRBV9 NA TRBD2 CASSVVGTSLETQYF TGTGCCAGCAGCGTAGTCGGGACTAGCTTAGAGACCCAGTACTTC
TRBJ1-2 TRBV6-5 NA TRBD1 CASSRTGVDYGYTF TGTGCCAGCAGCCGAACAGGGGTCGACTATGGCTACACCTTC
TRBJ2-7 TRBV12-3/TRBV12-4 few TRBD1 CASSLGTGKYEQYF TGTGCCAGCAGTTTAGGGACAGGGAAGTACGAGCAGTACTTC
TRBJ1-2 TRBV11-2 NA NA CASTEKNGQFYGYTF TGTGCCAGCACCGAAAAAAACGGGCAATTCTATGGCTACACCTTC
TRBJ1-6 TRBV12-3/TRBV12-4 NA NA CASSYRDRYNSPLHF TGTGCCAGCAGCTACCGGGACCGGTATAATTCACCCCTCCACTTT
TRBJ2-7 TRBV27 NA TRBD1 CASSTSGTGPYEQYF TGTGCCAGCAGTACCTCCGGGACAGGGCCCTACGAGCAGTACTTC
TRBJ1-2 TRBV4-3 few NA CASSQGDKGYTF TGCGCCAGCAGCCAAGGGGACAAAGGCTACACCTTC
TRBJ1-5 TRBV20-1 many NA CSARMGFGSHQPQHF TGCAGTGCTAGAATGGGCTTTGGCAGTCATCAGCCCCAGCATTTT
TRBJ2-5 TRBV5-1 NA TRBD1 CASSLGTVLNAETQYF TGCGCCAGCAGCCTAGGGACAGTGCTTAATGCGGAGACCCAGTACTTC
TRBJ2-3 TRBV12-3/TRBV12-4 many TRBD2 CASRLLAGVNTDTQYF TGTGCCAGCAGGCTACTAGCGGGGGTGAACACAGATACGCAGTATTTT
TRBJ2-3 TRBV7-2 many TRBD2 CASSAGTSGRAQYF TGTGCCAGCAGCGCCGGGACTAGCGGGAGGGCGCAGTATTTT
TRBJ2-1 TRBV5-1 few TRBD2 CASMTAGGDEQFF TGCGCCAGCATGACGGCGGGAGGGGATGAGCAGTTCTTC
TRBJ2-3 TRBV5-4 few NA CASSAMLQGPDTQYF TGTGCCAGCAGCGCGATGCTTCAGGGTCCAGATACGCAGTATTTT
TRBJ1-3 TRBV12-3/TRBV12-4 NA NA CASGRNSGNTIYF TGTGCCAGCGGTAGAAACTCTGGAAACACCATATATTTT
TRBJ2-2 TRBV5-1 NA NA CASSFGQTLKSTGELFF TGCGCCAGCAGCTTCGGACAGACGTTAAAAAGCACCGGGGAGCTGTTTTTT
TRBJ1-5 TRBV12-3/TRBV12-4 few NA CASSFHRPFSNQPQHF TGTGCCAGCAGTTTTCACAGGCCTTTTAGCAATCAGCCCCAGCATTTT
TRBJ2-7 TRBV7-8 many NA CASSLARNEQYF TGTGCCAGCAGCTTAGCGCGAAACGAGCAGTACTTC
TRBJ2-2 TRBV12-3/TRBV12-4 many NA CASSLRDPTGELFF TGTGCCAGCAGTTTAAGGGACCCCACCGGGGAGCTGTTTTTT